This T cell receptor (beta chain) was retrieved from a study of sequential checkpoint blockade in melanoma. Using immunoSEQ multiplex PCR, the repertoire was profiled, and TCRdb retains in-frame clones only, with some absent. Of some 6,100 clones in the sample, around 54% were seen once. As to treatment: randomized to nivolumab then ipilimumab (arm A) or the reverse (arm B). This clone was counted a single time. One junction end disagrees with the germline gene, perhaps due to a read error. CDR1 is SSHAT, CDR2 FNYEAQ, per germline (reference sequence). The CDR3 consists of 14 residues. The sequence derives from a human donor with melanoma. The sequencing here drew on CD8+ T cells sorted from blood (inferred from file names), taken from a patient given nivolumab and ipilimumab in sequence. The chain carries TRBV7-7 and TRBJ2-3, with D uncertain. CDR3: CASSPRSSGDTQYF. CDR3 nucleotide sequence: TGTGCTAGCAGCCCCAGGTCCTCTGGGGATACGCAGTATTTT.